The present TCR beta chain was sequenced within a study of CD8 T cells in ankylosing spondylitis. Study-wide results and caveats: A TCR beta motif made of several highly homologous variants seemed typical of ankylosing spondylitis blood.

This clonotype was detected only a few times. What it binds is unknown. V lost 0 bases, J lost 1 base, and 3 bases lay in between. This CDR3 has 13 residues. CDR1 is MGHRA, CDR2 YSYEKL, per germline. With molecular barcodes, quantitative 5'-RACE was used to make the TCR beta libraries. TCRdb redid the calling of the 5' RACE reads with MiXCR, one entry per CDR3 protein. The sample consists of 100,000 to 150,000 distinct CDR3 sequences, 17% of them appearing once. The receptor was derived from a male donor with ankylosing spondylitis. This chain joins TRBV4-1 and TRBJ1-1, with D uncertain. Sample: blood, either unsorted or a sorted T cell fraction (not recorded which). CDR3 in amino acids: CASSQEQNTEAFF. The CDR3 region has the DNA TGCGCCAGCAGCCAAGAACAGAACACTGAAGCTTTCTTT.